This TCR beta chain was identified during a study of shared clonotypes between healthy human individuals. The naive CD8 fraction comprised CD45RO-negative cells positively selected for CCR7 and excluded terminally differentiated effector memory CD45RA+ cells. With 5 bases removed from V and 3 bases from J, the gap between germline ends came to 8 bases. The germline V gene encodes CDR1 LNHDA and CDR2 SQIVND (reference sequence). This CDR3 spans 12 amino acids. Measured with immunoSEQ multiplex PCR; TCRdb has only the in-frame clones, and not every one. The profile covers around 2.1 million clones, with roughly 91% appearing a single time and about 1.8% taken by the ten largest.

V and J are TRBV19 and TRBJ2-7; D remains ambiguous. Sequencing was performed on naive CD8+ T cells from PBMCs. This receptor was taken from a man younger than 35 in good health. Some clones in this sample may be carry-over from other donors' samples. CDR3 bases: TGTGCCAGTAGTCCGAACTACTACGAGCAGTACTTC. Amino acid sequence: CASSPNYYEQYF.